These 14 T cell receptor beta chains came from one sample sequenced in a study of blood T cell repertoires in COVID-19. Sequenced by immunoSEQ multiplex PCR; TCRdb stores in-frame clones only, minus some. The sample lists 400,000 or so clones, more than 70% occurring once. Input material: PBMCs or T cells enriched from blood (not recorded which). The source is a man aged 40-49 years in a cohort exposed to, infected with or recovered from COVID-19 (not recorded which).

The chain has TRBV19 and TRBJ1-6, with TRBD1 matching over 9 bases. Germline V gene lookup returns CDR1 LNHDA and CDR2 SQIVND (reference sequence). The CDR3 runs to 15 residues. With 6 bases clipped from V and 4 bases from J, the junction kept 4 bases outside the gene matches. The DNA for the CDR3 is TGTGCCAGTAGGGACAGGGGTTCATATAATTCACCCCTCCACTTT. It yields the protein CASRDRGSYNSPLHF.

This clone has only a few counts. The CDR3 loop reads CASSLAFSRELAFF. DNA of the CDR3: TGTGCCAGCAGCTTGGCCTTTTCGCGGGAGTTAGCGTTCTTC. This chain uses TRBV5-6 with TRBJ2-1, with 7 bases lining up with TRBD2. The V gene end was trimmed by 0 bases and the J gene end by 15 bases; junction bases not matched to a gene: 12. This CDR3 is 14 amino acids long. The germline V gene has CDR1 SGHDT and CDR2 YYEEEE.

The genes are TRBV5-8 and TRBJ1-6; no clear D gene. Germline V gene sequence: CDR1 SGHTS, CDR2 YDEGEE. There are 15 residues in the CDR3. V was pared by 2 bases and J by 10 bases, with 16 bases between. Here the CDR3 reads CASSLRTGRTSPLHF. In nucleotides, the CDR3 is TGTGCCAGCAGCTTAAGGACTGGGCGGACGTCACCCCTCCACTTT.

This clone was seen once. At the DNA level, this CDR3 is encoded by other sequences in the same sample as well. This chain uses TRBV3-1 (or the pseudogene TRBV3-2) with TRBJ2-3, with 10 bases that match TRBD2. This CDR3 has 16 amino acids. Looked up from germline, CDR1 is LGHDT and CDR2 is YNNKEL (reference sequence). After removal of 4 bases from V and 1 base from J, the junction contained 5 bases not matched to a gene. CDR3 amino acids: CASSRQTSGRTDTQYF. The CDR3 coding sequence is TGTGCCAGCAGCCGACAGACTAGCGGGCGCACAGATACGCAGTATTTT.

The chain combines TRBV5-1 with TRBJ1-1; D may be TRBD1 (6 bases). Germline lookup yields CDR1 SGHRS and CDR2 YFSETQ. The CDR3 is 14 residues long. V shed 0 bases and J shed 5 bases, with 11 bases lying between them. For the CDR3, the DNA is TGCGCCAGCAGCTTGGCACAGGGTGAAACTGAAGCTTTCTTT. Translating gives CASSLAQGETEAFF.

The chain employs TRBV29-1 and TRBJ2-1; 10 bases align to TRBD1. V trimming: 3 bases; J trimming: 5 bases; junction bases outside the gene matches: 4. The CDR3 has 14 residues. Germline V gives CDR1 SQVTM, CDR2 ANQGSEA. The CDR3 reads CSVEGDRGNNEQFF. The CDR3 DNA reads TGCAGCGTTGAGGGGGACAGGGGAAACAATGAGCAGTTCTTC.

The rearrangement links TRBV4-2 to TRBJ2-5, with a tentative D call TRBD2 (5 bases). V lost 0 bases and J 5 bases, leaving 13 bases between the germline ends. CDR1 is LGHNA and CDR2 is YNFKEQ in the germline V gene. This CDR3 comprises 15 residues. CDR3 coding DNA: TGTGCCAGCAGCCAAGATGGGCGGAGAGGGGAGACCCAGTACTTC. It encodes CASSQDGRRGETQYF.

The CDR3 reads CASSIGAGREKLFF. In DNA form, the CDR3 reads TGCGCCAGCAGCATAGGAGCGGGGCGTGAAAAACTGTTTTTT. This rearrangement joins TRBV5-1 to TRBJ1-4; D perhaps matches TRBD1 (5 bases). The CDR3 runs 14 residues. The V and J ends lost 4 bases and 7 bases respectively, with 14 bases between them. CDR1 and CDR2 from the germline V gene are SGHRS and YFSETQ.

Points on this clone: Other DNA sequences of this sample code for an identical CDR3. The CDR3 protein is CASSLTGGREKLFF. CDR3 DNA: TGTGCCAGCAGTCTTACAGGGGGCCGGGAAAAACTGTTTTTT. The chain employs TRBV28 and TRBJ1-4, with 9 bases that match TRBD1. CDR3 length: 14 amino acids. CDR1 is MDHEN and CDR2 is SYDVKM in the germline V gene. V was pared by 5 bases and J by 8 bases, with 6 bases of the junction left unmatched. Together with reference TRBV28 and TRBJ1-4, the CDR3 gives the full variable domain: DVKVTQSSRYLVKRTGEKVFLECVQDMDHENMFWYRQDPGLGLRLIYFSYDVKMKEKGDIPEGYSVSREKKERFSLILESASTNQTSMYLCASSLTGGREKLFFGSGTQLSVL.

The V gene is TRBV18, the J gene TRBJ2-3; TRBD1 might be the D (5 bases). This CDR3 spans 13 amino acids. Trimming shortened V by 3 bases and J by 5 bases, and 9 bases separated the two germline ends. From germline, CDR1 is KGHSH and CDR2 LQKENI. In nucleotides, the CDR3 is TGTGCCAGCTCACCTAAAGGGGTAGATACGCAGTATTTT. It is translated as CASSPKGVDTQYF. Supplemented by reference TRBV18 and TRBJ2-3, the full variable domain reads NAGVMQNPRHLVRRRGQEARLRCSPMKGHSHVYWYRQLPEEGLKFMVYLQKENIIDESGMPKERFSAEFPKEGPSILRIQQVVRGDSAAYFCASSPKGVDTQYFGPGTRLTVL.

CDR3 region: CASSRDRPYEQYF. The CDR3 DNA reads as TGCGCCAGCAGTAGGGACAGGCCCTACGAGCAGTACTTC. The rearrangement joins TRBV5-1 to TRBJ2-7; 8 positions match TRBD1. The CDR3 runs to 13 residues. Germline loops: CDR1 SGHRS, CDR2 YFSETQ. With 5 bases clipped from V and 2 bases from J, the junction kept 3 bases outside the gene matches.

This chain connects TRBV11-2 to TRBJ2-7; D may be TRBD1 (6 bases). Trimming took 2 bases from V and 2 from J, leaving 13 bases between them. Germline V CDR1 and CDR2: SGHAT, FQNNGV. This CDR3 contains 15 residues. In nucleotides, the CDR3 is TGTGCCAGCAGCTTAAGTAACGGACAGCCCTACGAGCAGTACTTC. This gives the protein CASSLSNGQPYEQYF.

This chain uses TRBV30 with TRBJ2-3; weak D call: TRBD2 (6 bases). With 0 bases removed from V and 5 bases from J, the gap between germline ends came to 12 bases. CDR1 is GTSNPN, CDR2 SVGIG, per germline (reference sequence). CDR3 length: 14 amino acids. CDR3: CAWSVAKGGDTQYF. CDR3 nucleotides: TGTGCCTGGAGTGTAGCGAAGGGAGGAGATACGCAGTATTTT.

The chain links TRBV9 to TRBJ2-2, with D possibly being TRBD1 (5 bases). The CDR3 spans 12 residues. Trimming pared 6 bases from V and 3 bases from J, leaving 6 bases between. Germline assignment: CDR1 SGDLS and CDR2 YYNGEE. CDR3 residues: CASIGDTGELFF. CDR3 DNA sequence: TGTGCCAGCATAGGGGACACCGGGGAGCTGTTTTTT.